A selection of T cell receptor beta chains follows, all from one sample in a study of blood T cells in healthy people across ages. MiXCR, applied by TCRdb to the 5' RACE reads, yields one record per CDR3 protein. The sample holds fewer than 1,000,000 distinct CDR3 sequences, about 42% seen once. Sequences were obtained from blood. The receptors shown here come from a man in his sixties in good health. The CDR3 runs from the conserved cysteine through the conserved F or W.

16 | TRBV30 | CAWSKGLAGNTDTQYF
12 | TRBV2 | CASREAGHEQYF
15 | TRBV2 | CASSESGETDYEQYF
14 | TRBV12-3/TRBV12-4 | CASSPRQGSHEQYF
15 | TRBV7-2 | CASSLTRQGGEKLFF
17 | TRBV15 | CATSREKGTSGSYEQYF
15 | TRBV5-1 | CASSLSGLKNTEAFF
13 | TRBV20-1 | CSAESRTVYGYTF
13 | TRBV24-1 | CATSEGAVETQYF
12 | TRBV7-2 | CASGAYTDTQYF
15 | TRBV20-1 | CSARDSRGRAGELFF
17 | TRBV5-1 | CASSARTSGGRPDEQFF
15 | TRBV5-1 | CASSPDRRGRNEQFF
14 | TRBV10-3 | CAISTQGAFNGYTF
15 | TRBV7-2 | CASRPQGWRPDTQYF
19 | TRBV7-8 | CASSESSFESGLGTDTQYF
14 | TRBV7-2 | CASSLPRGSYGYTF
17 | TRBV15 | CATSRDFGTGGQETQYF
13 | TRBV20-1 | CSAGDRPQETQYF
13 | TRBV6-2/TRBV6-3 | CASSATGDYGYTF
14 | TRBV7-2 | CASSLATLTYEQYF
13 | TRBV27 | CASSFGQGYRNTF
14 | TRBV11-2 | CASSSQSGKVAQYF
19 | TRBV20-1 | CSARGIRTGGRITKNIQYF
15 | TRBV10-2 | CASIGLAELNNEQFF
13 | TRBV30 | CAWRWGTTDTQYF
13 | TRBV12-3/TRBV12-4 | CASTGALKTEAFF
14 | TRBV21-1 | CASSPRTSSETQYF
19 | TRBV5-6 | CASTKGVGSGHSGANVLTF
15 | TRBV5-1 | CASKGLPGTNTEAFF
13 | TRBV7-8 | CASSLAVNNEQFF
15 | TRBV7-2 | CASSLDTGRDYGYTF
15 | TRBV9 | CASSVGIANTYEQYF
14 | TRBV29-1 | CSVDLAGTTDTQYF
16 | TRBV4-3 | CASSQNPAGGTGELFF
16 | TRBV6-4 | CASSDSSGFLTDTQYF
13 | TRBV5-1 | CASSGGGGFEQYF
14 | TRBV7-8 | CASSLTGGDQTQYF
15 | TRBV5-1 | CASSLEAGVSSPLHF
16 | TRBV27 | CASSKTSPRGNEKLFF
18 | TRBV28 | CASRGRADRAWSNQPQHF
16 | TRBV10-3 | CAISGRDSFSYNEQFF
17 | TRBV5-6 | CASSLGLAGMYQETQYF
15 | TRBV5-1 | CASSSTGGTSWAQYF
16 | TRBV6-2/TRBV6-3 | CASSFRSIQGGTEAFF
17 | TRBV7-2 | CASSLAWRQGNTGELFF
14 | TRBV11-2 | CASSHRTSDEAQYF
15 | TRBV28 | CASSTSGGALNEQFF
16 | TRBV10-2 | CASSEMTAASTDTQYF
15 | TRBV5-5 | CASSFWERGTDTQYF
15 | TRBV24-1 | CATSDQQDRGDTQYF
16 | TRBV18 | CASSPPRIYRLDEEYF